The rows below give T cell receptor beta chains drawn from one sample of a study of control samples from healthy donors and cancer patients. Using immunoSEQ multiplex PCR, the repertoire was profiled, and TCRdb retains in-frame clones only, with some absent. Of roughly 400,000 clones in the sample, 80% to 95% are singletons; the top ten hold 5.5% to 8%. Sequencing was carried out using PBMCs. Source of these receptors: a man aged 35 to 55 with head and neck cancer. The CDR3 runs from the conserved cysteine through the conserved F or W. The D gene is left open where the match is weak. For some rows the clone size is stated as once, few or many, or as a class when expanded; others skip it.

v_call	d_call	clone_size	j_call	cdr3_aa	cdr3_nt
TRBV30	-	-	TRBJ1-2	CAWSTRLGDGYTF	TGTGCCTGGAGTACTCGACTAGGTGATGGCTACACCTTC
TRBV6-6	-	-	TRBJ2-5	CASRSGTETQYF	TGTGCCAGCAGGTCAGGGACAGAGACCCAGTACTTC
TRBV29-1	-	-	TRBJ1-3	CSGERGNTIYF	TGCAGCGGGGAGCGGGGAAACACCATATATTTT
TRBV5-1	-	-	TRBJ2-3	CASSLGGYRDTDTQYF	TGCGCCAGCAGCCTCGGGGGCTACCGGGACACAGATACGCAGTATTTT
TRBV11-2	-	-	TRBJ2-1	CASSLVSGPYNEQFF	TGTGCCAGCAGCTTAGTCTCAGGCCCCTACAATGAGCAGTTCTTC
TRBV27	-	-	TRBJ1-6	CASRPGTRDYNSPLHF	TGTGCCAGCAGGCCCGGGACAAGGGATTATAATTCACCCCTCCACTTT
TRBV5-1	-	-	TRBJ2-5	CASSSTTVDGETQYF	TGCGCCAGCAGCTCCACGACTGTAGACGGAGAGACCCAGTACTTC
TRBV7-9	-	once	TRBJ1-2	CASTDYRDPLQGYTF	TGTGCCAGCACCGACTACCGGGACCCACTACAGGGCTACACCTTC
TRBV5-4	TRBD1	-	TRBJ1-1	CASSLLGQNEAFF	TGTGCCAGCAGCCTACTGGGACAGAACGAAGCTTTCTTT
TRBV13	TRBD1	-	TRBJ1-3	CASSFGQGSSGNTIYF	TGTGCCAGCAGCTTTGGACAGGGGAGCTCTGGAAACACCATATATTTT
TRBV3-1/TRBV3-2	TRBD1	-	TRBJ1-2	CASSQVRGTGGGGYTF	TGTGCCAGCAGCCAAGTACGGGGGACAGGGGGAGGAGGCTACACCTTC
TRBV4-1	-	-	TRBJ1-5	CASSPAPGNQPQHF	TGCGCCAGCAGCCCAGCCCCTGGCAATCAGCCCCAGCATTTT
TRBV7-3	-	-	TRBJ2-3	CASSLMVGPQYISTDTQYF	TGTGCCAGCAGCTTAATGGTCGGGCCGCAGTACATAAGCACAGATACGCAGTATTTT
TRBV6-5	-	-	TRBJ2-1	CASTETGGLNNEQFF	TGTGCCAGCACCGAAACGGGGGGCCTCAACAATGAGCAGTTCTTC
TRBV5-8	-	-	TRBJ2-3	CASSSNVRGTDTQYF	TGTGCCAGCAGCTCGAATGTACGAGGCACAGATACGCAGTATTTT
TRBV7-2	TRBD2	-	TRBJ2-1	CASSRNQGGGSLYNEQFF	TGTGCCAGCAGCCGGAATCAGGGAGGCGGGAGTTTATACAATGAGCAGTTCTTC
TRBV10-1	TRBD2	once	TRBJ2-7	CPSSRGGSYEQYF	TGCCCCAGCAGCCGGGGGGGATCCTACGAGCAGTACTTC
TRBV27	-	-	TRBJ2-1	CASSLSRQTNEQFF	TGTGCCAGCAGTTTATCCCGACAGACCAATGAGCAGTTCTTC
TRBV7-2	TRBD2	-	TRBJ2-2	CASSPLAGATGELFF	TGTGCCAGCAGCCCACTAGCGGGAGCGACCGGGGAGCTGTTTTTT
TRBV28	TRBD2	-	TRBJ2-1	CASSLARLAPYNEQFF	TGTGCCAGCAGTTTGGCCCGACTAGCTCCCTACAATGAGCAGTTCTTC
TRBV7-6	-	-	TRBJ2-3	CASSSPGAGKDTQYF	TGTGCCAGCAGCTCCCCGGGGGCGGGAAAAGATACGCAGTATTTT
TRBV15	TRBD1	-	TRBJ1-4	CATRAGTGEEKLFF	TGTGCCACCAGAGCCGGGACAGGGGAAGAAAAACTGTTTTTT
TRBV28	-	-	TRBJ1-4	CASIPTPGSAGNEKLFF	TGTGCCAGCATTCCTACCCCGGGATCAGCGGGGAATGAAAAACTGTTTTTT
TRBV27	TRBD1	-	TRBJ1-6	CASSKDRDGSPLHF	TGTGCCAGCAGTAAGGACAGGGATGGCTCACCCCTCCACTTT
TRBV7-2	TRBD1	-	TRBJ1-6	CASSPRGQGTPSPLHF	TGTGCCAGCAGCCCAAGAGGACAGGGGACTCCATCACCCCTCCACTTT
TRBV11-3	TRBD2	-	TRBJ2-3	CASSLGEGTDTQYF	TGTGCCAGCAGCTTAGGGGAGGGGACAGATACGCAGTATTTT
TRBV10-3	-	-	TRBJ1-1	CAISAVKGLTEAFF	TGTGCCATCAGTGCGGTAAAGGGGTTGACTGAAGCTTTCTTT
TRBV30	-	-	TRBJ2-2	CAWPGHSNTGELFF	TGTGCCTGGCCGGGACACTCGAACACCGGGGAGCTGTTTTTT
TRBV3-1/TRBV3-2	-	-	TRBJ2-1	CASSQGAWKRFEQFF	TGTGCCAGCAGCCAAGGGGCATGGAAGAGGTTTGAGCAGTTCTTC